Included here is one T cell receptor (beta chain) sequence, with context. Its matching antigen is unknown. This sample was included in a study of vaccination and CD4 T cells after COVID-19. As to treatment: roughly 10-day PBMC culture with coronavirus spike peptide pools or control peptides (ViraFEST assay). CD4+ T cells that had been cultured provided DNA sequenced with the Oncomine TCR Beta short-read assay. TCRdb recomputed calls from the PCR reads with MiXCR, one row per CDR3 protein. Here the sample spans 24,000 or so distinct CDR3 sequences, 58% being singletons. Germline assignment: CDR1 SGHTA and CDR2 FQGNSA. The CDR3 has 15 amino acids. Unmatched junction bases numbered 7, after V lost 5 bases and J lost 7 bases.

V usage is TRBV7-2 and J usage is TRBJ2-1; the match to TRBD2 covers 11 bases. The sequence was collected from a human donor who had recovered from COVID-19. Sequenced sample: CD4+ T cells from blood, cultured in vitro. The CDR3 DNA is TGTGCCAGCAGCCTGGGACTAGCGGTTAGGAATGAGCAGTTCTTC. Its protein is CASSLGLAVRNEQFF.